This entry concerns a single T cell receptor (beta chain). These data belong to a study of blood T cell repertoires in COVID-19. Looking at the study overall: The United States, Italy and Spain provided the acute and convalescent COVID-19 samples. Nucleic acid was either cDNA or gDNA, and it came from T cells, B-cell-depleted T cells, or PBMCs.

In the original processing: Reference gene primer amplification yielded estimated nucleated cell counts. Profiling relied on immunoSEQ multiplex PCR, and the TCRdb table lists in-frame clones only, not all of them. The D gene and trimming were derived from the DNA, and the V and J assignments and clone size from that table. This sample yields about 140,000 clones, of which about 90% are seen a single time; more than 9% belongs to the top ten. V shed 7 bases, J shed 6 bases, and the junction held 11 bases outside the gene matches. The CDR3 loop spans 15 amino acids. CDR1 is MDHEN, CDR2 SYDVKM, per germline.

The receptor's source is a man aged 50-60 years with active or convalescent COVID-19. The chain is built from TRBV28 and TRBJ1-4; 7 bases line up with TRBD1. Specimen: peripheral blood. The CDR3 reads CASTTAGTEDEKLFF. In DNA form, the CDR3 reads TGTGCCAGCACCACCGCCGGGACAGAGGATGAAAAACTGTTTTTT.